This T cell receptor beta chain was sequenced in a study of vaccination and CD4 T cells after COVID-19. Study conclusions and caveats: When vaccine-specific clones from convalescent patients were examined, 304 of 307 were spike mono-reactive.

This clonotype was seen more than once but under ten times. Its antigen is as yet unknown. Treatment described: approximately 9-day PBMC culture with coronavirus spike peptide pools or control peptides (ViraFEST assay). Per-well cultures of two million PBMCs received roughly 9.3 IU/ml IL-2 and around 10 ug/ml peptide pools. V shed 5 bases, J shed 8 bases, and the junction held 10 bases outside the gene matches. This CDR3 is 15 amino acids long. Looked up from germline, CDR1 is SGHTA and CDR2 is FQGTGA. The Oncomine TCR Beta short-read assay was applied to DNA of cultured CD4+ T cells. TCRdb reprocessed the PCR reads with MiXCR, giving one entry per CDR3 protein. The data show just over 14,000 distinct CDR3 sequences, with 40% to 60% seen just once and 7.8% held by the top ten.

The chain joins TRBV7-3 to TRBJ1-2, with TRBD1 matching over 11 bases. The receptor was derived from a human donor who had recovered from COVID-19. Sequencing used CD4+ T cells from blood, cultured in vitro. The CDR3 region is CASSPGTGGSWGYTF. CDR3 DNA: TGTGCCAGCAGCCCTGGGACAGGGGGTTCGTGGGGCTACACCTTC.